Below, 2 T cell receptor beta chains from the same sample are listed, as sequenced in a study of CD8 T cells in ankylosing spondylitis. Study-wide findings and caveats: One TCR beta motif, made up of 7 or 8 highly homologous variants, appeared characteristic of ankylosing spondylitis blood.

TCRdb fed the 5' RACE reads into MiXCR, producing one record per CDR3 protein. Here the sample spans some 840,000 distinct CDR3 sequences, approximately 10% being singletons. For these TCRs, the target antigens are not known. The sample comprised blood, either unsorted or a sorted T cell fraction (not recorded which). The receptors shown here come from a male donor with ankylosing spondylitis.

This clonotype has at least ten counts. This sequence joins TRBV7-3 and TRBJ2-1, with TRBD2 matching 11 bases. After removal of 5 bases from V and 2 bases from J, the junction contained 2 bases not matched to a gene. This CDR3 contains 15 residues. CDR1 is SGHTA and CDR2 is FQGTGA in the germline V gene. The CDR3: CASSISGGAYNEQFF. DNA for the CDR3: TGTGCCAGCAGCATTAGCGGGGGGGCCTACAATGAGCAGTTCTTC. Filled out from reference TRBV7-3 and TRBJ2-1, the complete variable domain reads GAGVSQTPSNKVTEKGKYVELRCDPISGHTALYWYRQSLGQGPEFLIYFQGTGAADDSGLPNDRFFAVRPEGSVSTLKIQRTERGDSAVYLCASSISGGAYNEQFFGPGTRLTVL.

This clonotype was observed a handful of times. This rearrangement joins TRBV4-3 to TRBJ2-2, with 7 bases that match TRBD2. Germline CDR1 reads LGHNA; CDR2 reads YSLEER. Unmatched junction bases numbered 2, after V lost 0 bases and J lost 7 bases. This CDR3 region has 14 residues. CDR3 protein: CASSQDGRVGELFF. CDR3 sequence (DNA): TGCGCCAGCAGCCAAGATGGGAGGGTCGGGGAGCTGTTTTTT.